Given below is one T cell receptor (beta chain) in context. Its specificity is not known. Germline-derived CDR1 and CDR2 are MDHEN and SYDVKM. The CDR3 covers 15 residues. J lost 1 base, V lost 5 bases, and 5 bases had no gene match. This entry belongs to a study of T cell responses to AZD1222 COVID-19 vaccine. Only in-frame clones appear in the TCRdb table, and some are missing; sequencing was by immunoSEQ multiplex PCR. The sample carries 170,000 or so clones, about nine tenths recorded once. General study results and limits: White British people made up most donors, females outnumbered males, and clonal diversity was possibly underestimated. Vaccine-related CD4 TCRs covered spike, predominating at 160-218 and 743-854. Just a handful of people given AZD1222 tested seropositive at baseline.

The input for sequencing was peripheral blood, taken on day 0 of AZD1222 vaccination. V usage is TRBV28 and J usage is TRBJ2-5, with TRBD2 matching over 9 bases. This TCR was recovered from an adult in good health. CDR3 sequence (DNA): TGTGCCAGCAGTGTCCTGCGGGGGGGCCAAGAGACCCAGTACTTC. Residues: CASSVLRGGQETQYF.